These 11 T cell receptor beta chains originate from one sample sequenced in a study of early T cells in non-severe SARS-CoV-2 infection. TCRdb re-analysed the 5' RACE reads in MiXCR, keeping a single row per CDR3 protein. The top ten clones hold roughly 2.7% of a sample with 75,000 to 80,000 distinct CDR3 sequences, less than 20% of them seen once. Sequenced: whole blood. The source is an adult who was a healthcare worker with PCR-confirmed SARS-CoV-2 infection or an uninfected control (not recorded which).

This chain links TRBV3-1 with TRBJ2-3; D may be TRBD2 (6 bases). The V gene lost 4 bases and the J gene lost 4 bases, with 18 bases spanning the gap. This CDR3 is 16 amino acids long. CDR1 LGHDT and CDR2 YNNKEL come from the germline V gene (reference sequence). The CDR3 is CASSPAEGVFADTQYF. The CDR3 DNA reads TGTGCCAGCAGCCCCGCGGAGGGAGTCTTTGCAGATACGCAGTATTTT.

This clonotype came up a few times. The rearrangement joins TRBV20-1 to TRBJ2-3, with TRBD1 identical over 9 bases. Germline CDR1 and CDR2: DFQATT and SNEGSKA (reference sequence). The CDR3 runs to 15 residues. Trimming cost V 1 base and J 4 bases; bases outside gene matches: 6. The DNA of the CDR3 is TGCAGTGCTAGAGGGGGGACAGGGCGGGCAGATACGCAGTATTTT. Translation: CSARGGTGRADTQYF.

This clonotype occurred a few times. The CDR3 DNA reads as TGTGCCAGCAGCCCTCGGGACAGTACTAATTCACCCCTCCACTTT. Its translation is CASSPRDSTNSPLHF. The chain uses TRBV28 and TRBJ1-6, with 7 positions matching TRBD1. Germline trimming cut 6 bases from V and 6 bases from J; bases unmatched to any gene: 8. Per the germline V gene, CDR1 is MDHEN and CDR2 is SYDVKM. This CDR3 region has 15 residues.

The rearrangement links TRBV13 to TRBJ2-7; D is unresolved. Germline V lookup: CDR1 PRHDT, CDR2 FYEKMQ (reference sequence). V was cut by 0 bases and J by 9 bases, with 15 bases left in between. This CDR3 comprises 14 residues. The CDR3 DNA follows: TGTGCCAGCAGCTTAGGCCTAAATGCCGTAGGGCAGTACTTC. It yields the protein CASSLGLNAVGQYF.

This chain links TRBV18 with TRBJ1-1; TRBD1 matches 7 bases. The V and J ends lost 0 bases and 4 bases, in that order; junction bases with no gene match: 2. This CDR3 is built from 14 residues. Germline values: CDR1 KGHSH, CDR2 LQKENI. The CDR3 region has the DNA TGTGCCAGCTCACCACCCGACAGGGTCACTGAAGCTTTCTTT. Its translation is CASSPPDRVTEAFF.

In this sample, this clonotype turned up a few times. The gene calls are TRBV11-2 and TRBJ2-3; 12 bases map to TRBD2. V was clipped by 6 bases and J by 4 bases; unmatched bases: 8. The CDR3 is 16 residues long. Germline assignment: CDR1 SGHAT and CDR2 FQNNGV. The CDR3 DNA sequence: TGTGCCAGCAGACGGACTAGCGGGGCCCAGGCAGATACGCAGTATTTT. It yields the protein CASRRTSGAQADTQYF. Variable domain in full (rest from reference TRBV11-2 and TRBJ2-3): EAGVAQSPRYKIIEKRQSVAFWCNPISGHATLYWYQQILGQGPKLLIQFQNNGVVDDSQLPKDRFSAERLKGVDSTLKIQPAKLEDSAVYLCASRRTSGAQADTQYFGPGTRLTVL.

This clonotype occurred a few times. The V and J genes are TRBV6-5 and TRBJ1-6; 9 nucleotides agree with TRBD1. J gave up 6 bases and V 2 bases, and 2 bases lay outside the gene matches. Germline CDR1 reads MNHEY; CDR2 reads SVGAGI. The CDR3 has 15 residues. CDR3 in amino acids: CASSYDRGGNSPLHF. CDR3 sequence (DNA): TGTGCCAGCAGTTACGACAGGGGGGGTAATTCACCCCTCCACTTT.

This clonotype was seen more than once but under ten times. V usage is TRBV2 and J usage is TRBJ2-1; D not resolved. CDR1 is SNHLY and CDR2 is FYNNEI in the germline V gene. The CDR3 is made up of 12 amino acids. V was shortened by 4 bases and J by 7 bases, with 8 bases between the two germline ends. The CDR3 reads CASSGRTNEQFF. CDR3 sequence (DNA): TGTGCCAGCAGTGGCCGTACGAATGAGCAGTTCTTC.

This clonotype was observed a handful of times. The gene calls are TRBV3-1 and TRBJ2-5, with a possible D match to TRBD1 (6 bases). The CDR3 spans 16 residues. The V end was cut by 2 bases, the J end by 2 bases, with 15 bases between. Germline CDR1 reads LGHDT; CDR2 reads YNNKEL (reference sequence). CDR3 in DNA: TGTGCCAGCAGCCAATTTGGGGGCTTGTTACAAGAGACCCAGTACTTC. Protein sequence: CASSQFGGLLQETQYF.

This CDR3 reads CATSAPSGQTYNEQFF. The CDR3 region has the DNA TGTGCCACCAGTGCCCCTAGCGGGCAGACGTACAATGAGCAGTTCTTC. The J gene is TRBJ2-1, the V gene TRBV24-1; 8 nucleotides line up with TRBD2. V lost 5 bases to trimming and J lost 4 bases; unmatched junction nucleotides: 9. The germline CDR1 and CDR2 sequences are KGHDR and SFDVKD. This CDR3 spans 16 amino acids.

The table lists this clonotype with a few counts. This sequence joins TRBV20-1 and TRBJ2-5; no clear D gene. V lost 6 bases and J lost 2, with 10 bases in between. The CDR3 consists of 12 residues. Germline V gene lookup returns CDR1 DFQATT and CDR2 SNEGSKA (reference sequence). The CDR3 DNA sequence: TGCAGTGCCCAGACCGGGCAAGAGACCCAGTACTTC. It encodes CSAQTGQETQYF.